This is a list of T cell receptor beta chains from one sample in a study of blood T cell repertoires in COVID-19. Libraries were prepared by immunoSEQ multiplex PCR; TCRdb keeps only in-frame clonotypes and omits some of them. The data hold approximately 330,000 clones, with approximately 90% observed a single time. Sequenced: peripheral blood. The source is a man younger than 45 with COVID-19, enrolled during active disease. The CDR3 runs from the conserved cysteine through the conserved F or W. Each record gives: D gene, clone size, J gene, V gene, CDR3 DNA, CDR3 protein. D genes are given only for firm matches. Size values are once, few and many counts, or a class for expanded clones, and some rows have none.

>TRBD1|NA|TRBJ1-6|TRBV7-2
TGTGCCAGCAGCTTAGCCGCAGGGGGAAATAATTCACCCCTCCACTTT
CASSLAAGGNNSPLHF
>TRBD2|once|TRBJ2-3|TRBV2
TGTGCCAGCAAAGTTAGCGGGGGGCGGGCAGATACGCAGTATTTT
CASKVSGGRADTQYF
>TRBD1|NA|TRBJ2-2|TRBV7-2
TGTGCCAGCAGCTTAGTAAGAGGGGGCGGGACCGGGGAGCTGTTTTTT
CASSLVRGGGTGELFF
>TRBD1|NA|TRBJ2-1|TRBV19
TGTGCCAGTAGTAGCCAAGGGGGCCTCTCCTACAATGAGCAGTTCTTC
CASSSQGGLSYNEQFF
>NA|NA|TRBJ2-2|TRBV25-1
TGTGCCAGCAGTGCAGTACAAGGGGCACGGACCGGGGAGCTGTTTTTT
CASSAVQGARTGELFF
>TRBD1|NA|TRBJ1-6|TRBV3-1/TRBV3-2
TGTGCCAGCAGCCACCTCGGGACAGGGGTCAAATCACCCCTCCACTTT
CASSHLGTGVKSPLHF
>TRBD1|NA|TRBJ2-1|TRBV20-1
TGCAGTGCTAGACCGGACAGGGAACAGTTCTTC
CSARPDREQFF
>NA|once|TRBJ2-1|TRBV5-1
TGCGCCAGCAGCTTGGTATTGAGCAATAATGAGCAGTTCTTC
CASSLVLSNNEQFF
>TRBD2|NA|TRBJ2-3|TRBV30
TGTGCCTGGTCCGGGGGGTCTAATACGCAGTATTTT
CAWSGGSNTQYF
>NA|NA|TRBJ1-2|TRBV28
TGTGCCAGCAGTTCCATAGGGACAAGCTATGGCTACACCTTC
CASSSIGTSYGYTF
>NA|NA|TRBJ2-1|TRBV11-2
TGTGCCAGCACACAAATGAAACAGGGCGACTATAATGAGCAGTTCTTC
CASTQMKQGDYNEQFF
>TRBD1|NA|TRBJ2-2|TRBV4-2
TGTGCCAGCAGCCCCGGGACAGTACCGAACACCGGGGAGCTGTTTTTT
CASSPGTVPNTGELFF
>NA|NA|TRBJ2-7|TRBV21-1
TGTGCCAGCAGCGGGCCGGGGACAGGGGAAAACTACGAGCAGTACTTC
CASSGPGTGENYEQYF
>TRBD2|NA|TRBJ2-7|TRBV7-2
TGTGCCAGCAGCTTAGAGATGGGACTAGCCTACGAGCAGTACTTC
CASSLEMGLAYEQYF
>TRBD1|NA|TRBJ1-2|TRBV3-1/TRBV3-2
TGTGCCAGCAGCCAAGTATGGGGACAGGGGGCGGCGGGCTACACCTTC
CASSQVWGQGAAGYTF
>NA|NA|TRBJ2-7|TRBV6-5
TGTGCCAGCAGTTACCGCGGGCAGACACCCTACGAGCAGTACTTC
CASSYRGQTPYEQYF
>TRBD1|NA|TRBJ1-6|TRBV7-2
TGTGCCAGCAGCCCACGACAGGGCTATAATTCACCCCTCCACTTT
CASSPRQGYNSPLHF
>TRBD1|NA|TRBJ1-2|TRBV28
TGTGCCAGCAGTGCCGCGGGACAGGGGGCTTATGGCTACACCTTC
CASSAAGQGAYGYTF
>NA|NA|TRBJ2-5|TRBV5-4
TGTGCCAGCAGCTCGGGGACTCCCCTCTTCAGGGAGACCCAGTACTTC
CASSSGTPLFRETQYF
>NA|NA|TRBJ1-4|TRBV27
TGTGCCAGCAGTTTCGGGAAGTTGGGATCAACTAATGAAAAACTGTTTTTT
CASSFGKLGSTNEKLFF
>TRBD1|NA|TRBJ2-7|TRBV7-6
TGTGCCAGCAGCTTAGGGGGGACAGGAATGAGCGAGCAGTACTTC
CASSLGGTGMSEQYF
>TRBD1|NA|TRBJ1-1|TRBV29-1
TGCAGCGTTGGAGGACAGGTTCGCGGGGCTTTCTTT
CSVGGQVRGAFF
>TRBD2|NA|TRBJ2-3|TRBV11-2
TGTGCCAGCAGCTTAGTGGCTAGCGGGGGGGAGTCGGATACGCAGTATTTT
CASSLVASGGESDTQYF
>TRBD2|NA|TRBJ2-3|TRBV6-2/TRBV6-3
TGTGCCAGCAGCCGCGGCGGGGGTGCAGATACGCAGTATTTT
CASSRGGGADTQYF
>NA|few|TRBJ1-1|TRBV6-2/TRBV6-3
TGTGCCAGCAGCCACGGGAGGGGGGCCGGGTACACTGAAGCTTTCTTT
CASSHGRGAGYTEAFF
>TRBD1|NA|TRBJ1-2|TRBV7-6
TGTGCCAGCAGCTCTAGACAGGGCGGAGGAGACTATGGCTACACCTTC
CASSSRQGGGDYGYTF
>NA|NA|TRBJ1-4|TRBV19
TGTGCCAGTAGTATCTGGGGCAATCGTGAAAAACTGTTTTTT
CASSIWGNREKLFF
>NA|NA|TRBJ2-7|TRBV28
TGTGCCAGCAGTTCACCGGGTAGCTCCTACGAGCAGTACTTC
CASSSPGSSYEQYF
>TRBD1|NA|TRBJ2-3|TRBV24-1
TGTGCCACCCAGGACAGGGGGCCCACAGATACGCAGTATTTT
CATQDRGPTDTQYF
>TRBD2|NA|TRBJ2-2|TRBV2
TGTGCCAGCAGTACCATAATGACTAGCGGGAGGGCCCCGGGCACCGGGGAGCTGTTTTTT
CASSTIMTSGRAPGTGELFF